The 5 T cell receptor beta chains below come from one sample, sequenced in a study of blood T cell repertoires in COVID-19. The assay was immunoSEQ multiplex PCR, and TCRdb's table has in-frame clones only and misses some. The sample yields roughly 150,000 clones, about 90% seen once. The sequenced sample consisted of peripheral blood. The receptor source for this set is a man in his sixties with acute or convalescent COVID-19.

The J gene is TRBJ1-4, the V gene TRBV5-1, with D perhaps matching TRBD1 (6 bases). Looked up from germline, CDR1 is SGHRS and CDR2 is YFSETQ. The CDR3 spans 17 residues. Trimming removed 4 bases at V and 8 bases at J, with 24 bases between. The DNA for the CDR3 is TGCGCCAGCAGCCTGCCCGACAGGCGGGGGTTCTCCGAAAAACTGTTTTTT. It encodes CASSLPDRRGFSEKLFF. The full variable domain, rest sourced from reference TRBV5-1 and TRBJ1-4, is KAGVTQTPRYLIKTRGQQVTLSCSPISGHRSVSWYQQTPGQGLQFLFEYFSETQRNKGNFPGRFSGRQFSNSRSEMNVSTLELGDSALYLCASSLPDRRGFSEKLFFGSGTQLSVL.

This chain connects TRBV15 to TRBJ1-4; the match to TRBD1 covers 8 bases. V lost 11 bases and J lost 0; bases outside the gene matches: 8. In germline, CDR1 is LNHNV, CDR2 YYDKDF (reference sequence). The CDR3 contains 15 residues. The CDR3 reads CASGTGLATNEKLFF. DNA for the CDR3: TGTGCCTCCGGGACAGGCCTTGCAACTAATGAAAAACTGTTTTTT.

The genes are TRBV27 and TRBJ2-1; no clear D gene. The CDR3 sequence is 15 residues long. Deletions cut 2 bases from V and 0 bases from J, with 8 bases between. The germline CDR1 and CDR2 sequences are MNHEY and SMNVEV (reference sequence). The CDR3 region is CASSLGTVSYNEQFF. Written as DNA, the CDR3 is TGTGCCAGCAGTTTAGGTACAGTCTCCTACAATGAGCAGTTCTTC.

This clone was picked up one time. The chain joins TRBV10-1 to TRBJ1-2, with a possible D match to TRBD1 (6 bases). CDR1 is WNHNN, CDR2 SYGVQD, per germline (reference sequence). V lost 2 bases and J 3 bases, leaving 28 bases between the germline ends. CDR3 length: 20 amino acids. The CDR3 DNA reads TGCGCCAGCAGTGAGGACAAGACGGTTGTTTCCGGGACATACGACTATGGCTACACCTTC. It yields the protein CASSEDKTVVSGTYDYGYTF.

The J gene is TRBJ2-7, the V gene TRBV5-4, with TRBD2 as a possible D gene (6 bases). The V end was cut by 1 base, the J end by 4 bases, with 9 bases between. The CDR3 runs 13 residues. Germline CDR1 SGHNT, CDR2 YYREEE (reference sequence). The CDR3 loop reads CASSLWGEYEQYF. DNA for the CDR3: TGTGCCAGCAGCTTGTGGGGGGAATACGAGCAGTACTTC.